This T cell receptor (beta chain) was captured by sequencing in a study of response to subunit inactivated influenza vaccine. CDR1 is LGHNA and CDR2 is YSLEER in the germline V gene. This CDR3 has 13 residues. Trimming took 2 bases from V and 5 from J, leaving 9 bases between them. TCRdb ran MiXCR on the RT-PCR reads and lists one entry per CDR3 protein. The data show 500,000 to 550,000 distinct CDR3 sequences, around a quarter seen once. Separately, the same data were catalogued under a study of T cells expressing NK-cell markers. From that paper: The authors made TCR beta cDNA libraries by 5'RACE template switching. This switching added a universal primer site and UMIs. In sorted CD3+CD56+NKG2C+, CD3+CD56+NKG2C- and CD3+CD56-NKG2C+ T cells, TCR beta repertoires were obtained. Of the CD8+ T cells in over five donors, about 1.0-7.5% belonged to dominant NKG2C+ clonotypes.

Sample: CD4+ T cells sorted from PBMCs, taken roughly 12 days after vaccination. This clonotype was sampled from a man between 50 and 59 years old who received an inactivated influenza vaccine. V gene TRBV4-3 combines with J gene TRBJ2-5; D possibly matches TRBD1 or TRBD2 (5 bases each). CDR3 coding DNA: TGCGCCAGCAGCCAACAGTGGGGGGAGACCCAGTACTTC. Translation gives CASSQQWGETQYF.